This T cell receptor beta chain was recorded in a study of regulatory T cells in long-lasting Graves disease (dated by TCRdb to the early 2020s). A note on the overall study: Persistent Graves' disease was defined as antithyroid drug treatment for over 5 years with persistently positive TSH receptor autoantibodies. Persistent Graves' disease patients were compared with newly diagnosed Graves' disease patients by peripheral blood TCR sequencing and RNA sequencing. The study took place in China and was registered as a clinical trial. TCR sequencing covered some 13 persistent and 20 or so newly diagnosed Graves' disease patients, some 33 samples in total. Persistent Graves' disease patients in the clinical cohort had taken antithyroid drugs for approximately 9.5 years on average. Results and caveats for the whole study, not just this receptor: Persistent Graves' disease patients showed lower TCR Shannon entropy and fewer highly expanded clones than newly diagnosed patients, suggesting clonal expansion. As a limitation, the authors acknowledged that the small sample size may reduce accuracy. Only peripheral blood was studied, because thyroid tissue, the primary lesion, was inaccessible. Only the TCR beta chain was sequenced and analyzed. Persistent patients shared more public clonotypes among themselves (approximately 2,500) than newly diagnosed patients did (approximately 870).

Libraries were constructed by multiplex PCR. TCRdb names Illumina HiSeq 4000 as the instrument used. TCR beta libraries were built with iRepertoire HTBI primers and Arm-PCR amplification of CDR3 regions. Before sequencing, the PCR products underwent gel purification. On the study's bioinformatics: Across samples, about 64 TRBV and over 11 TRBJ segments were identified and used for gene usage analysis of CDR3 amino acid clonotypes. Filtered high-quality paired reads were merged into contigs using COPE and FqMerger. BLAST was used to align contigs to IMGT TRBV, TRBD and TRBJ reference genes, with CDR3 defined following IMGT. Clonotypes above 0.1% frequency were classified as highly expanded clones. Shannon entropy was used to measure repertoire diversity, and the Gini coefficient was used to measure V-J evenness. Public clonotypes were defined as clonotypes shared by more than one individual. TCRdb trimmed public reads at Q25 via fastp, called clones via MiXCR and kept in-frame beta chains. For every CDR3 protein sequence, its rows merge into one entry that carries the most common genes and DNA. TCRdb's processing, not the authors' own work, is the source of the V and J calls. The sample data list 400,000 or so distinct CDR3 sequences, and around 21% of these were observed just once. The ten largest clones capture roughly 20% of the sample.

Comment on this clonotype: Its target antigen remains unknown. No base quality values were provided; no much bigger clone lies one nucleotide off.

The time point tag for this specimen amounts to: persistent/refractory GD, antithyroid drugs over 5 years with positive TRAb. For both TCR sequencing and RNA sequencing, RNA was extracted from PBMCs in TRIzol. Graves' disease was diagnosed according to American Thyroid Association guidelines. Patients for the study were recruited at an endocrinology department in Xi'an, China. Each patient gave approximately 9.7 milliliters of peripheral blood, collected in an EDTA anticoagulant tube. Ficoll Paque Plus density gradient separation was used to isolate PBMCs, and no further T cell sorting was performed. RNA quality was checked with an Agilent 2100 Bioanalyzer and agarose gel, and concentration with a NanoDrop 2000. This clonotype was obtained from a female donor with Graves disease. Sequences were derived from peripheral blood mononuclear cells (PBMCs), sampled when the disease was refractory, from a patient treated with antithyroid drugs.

The DNA reads TGTGCCAGCAGCTTGACGGTAGCGGGCATTAATGAGCAGTTCTTC. Its protein is CASSLTVAGINEQFF. The chain uses TRBV5-6 and TRBJ2-1; 7 bases in the middle match TRBD2. For CDR1 and CDR2, the germline V gene lists SGHDT and YYEEEE. Spanning cysteine to phenylalanine, the CDR3 consists of 15 amino acids. Of the read, only the CDR3 DNA is kept; its 45 bases are in frame from base 1. Trimming leaves V shorter by 1 base and J shorter by 7 bases, with the junction holding 8 bases beyond the gene matches.